Listed here are 26 T cell receptor beta chains from one sample, sequenced in a study of control samples from healthy donors and cancer patients. Profiled with immunoSEQ multiplex PCR; TCRdb holds only in-frame clones, not every one. The sample includes around 140,000 clones, roughly 89% of them seen just once. The sample taken for sequencing was blood. The receptors shown here come from a man aged 18 to 29 in good health.

The rearrangement uses TRBV3-1 (or the pseudogene TRBV3-2) and TRBJ2-5; D unresolved. This CDR3 comprises 14 residues. V shed 0 bases and J shed 6 bases, with 11 bases lying between them. Germline CDR1 reads LGHDT; CDR2 reads YNNKEL (reference sequence). CDR3: CASSQELDLKTQYF. DNA for the CDR3: TGTGCCAGCAGCCAAGAACTGGATTTGAAGACCCAGTACTTC.

This rearrangement joins TRBV5-1 to TRBJ1-5; unclear D gene. This CDR3 spans 14 amino acids. Deletions cut 0 bases from V and 3 bases from J, with 7 bases between. The V gene's germline CDR1 is SGHRS and CDR2 YFSETQ. The CDR3 sequence: CASSLDGLNQPQHF. CDR3 DNA: TGCGCCAGCAGCTTGGACGGTCTCAATCAGCCCCAGCATTTT.

This clone was seen just once. The rearrangement uses TRBV24-1 and TRBJ2-2; D is perhaps TRBD1 or TRBD2 (5 bases each). Deletions cut 1 base from V and 1 base from J, with 9 bases between. CDR3 length: 16 residues. The germline V gene encodes CDR1 KGHDR and CDR2 SFDVKD. CDR3 protein: CATSDFRGRNTGELFF. In DNA form, the CDR3 reads TGTGCCACCAGTGATTTTCGGGGACGGAACACCGGGGAGCTGTTTTTT.

The V call is TRBV6-6, the J call TRBJ1-2, with D perhaps TRBD1 (5 bases). Germline CDR1 and CDR2: MNHNY and SVGAGI (reference sequence). Trimming took 5 bases from V and 2 from J, leaving 15 bases between them. CDR3 length equals 15 residues. The CDR3 sequence: CASSGGLTGNYGYTF. As DNA, the CDR3 is TGTGCCAGCAGTGGGGGACTAACTGGAAACTATGGCTACACCTTC.

The chain is built from TRBV11-1 and TRBJ2-1; 10 bases match TRBD2. V lost 5 bases to trimming and J lost 9 bases; unmatched junction nucleotides: 10. The CDR3 runs 15 residues. Germline CDR1 reads SGHAT; CDR2 reads FQDESV (reference sequence). As DNA, the CDR3 is TGTGCCAGCAGCCCAGGGGCTAGCGGGGGATCTGAGCAGTTCTTC. It yields the protein CASSPGASGGSEQFF.

The gene calls are TRBV18 and TRBJ1-3; TRBD1 agrees at 11 bases. There are 16 residues in the CDR3. The V gene's germline CDR1 is KGHSH and CDR2 LQKENI. V lost 8 bases and J lost 0; bases outside the gene matches: 6. CDR3 loop: CASPTGTGGSGNTIYF. The CDR3 nucleotides read TGTGCCAGCCCCACCGGGACAGGGGGCTCTGGAAACACCATATATTTT.

The chain recombines TRBV6-5 with TRBJ1-2; D not resolved. The germline V gene has CDR1 MNHEY and CDR2 SVGAGI. There are 13 residues in the CDR3. V was pared by 6 bases and J by 0 bases, with 8 bases between. The chain's CDR3 is CASRANTNYGYTF. Written as DNA, the CDR3 is TGTGCCAGCAGAGCAAATACTAACTATGGCTACACCTTC.

This sequence joins TRBV18 and TRBJ2-1, with D perhaps matching TRBD1 (6 bases). Trimming cost V 5 bases and J 2 bases, with 13 bases left between them. Germline values: CDR1 KGHSH, CDR2 LQKENI. The CDR3 is 15 amino acids. The CDR3 spells CASSGQQSAYNEQFF. In nucleotides, the CDR3 is TGTGCCAGCTCAGGACAGCAGAGCGCCTACAATGAGCAGTTCTTC.

The CDR3 DNA reads as TGTGCCAGCAGCTTAGTAGGCTCCCAGCCCCAGCATTTT. Its protein is CASSLVGSQPQHF. The chain joins TRBV7-8 to TRBJ1-5; no clear D. Trimming removed 1 base at V and 7 bases at J, with 8 bases between. Germline V lookup: CDR1 SGHVS, CDR2 FQNEAQ. The CDR3 is made up of 13 amino acids.

The CDR3 coding sequence is TGCAGCGTTGAAGTCCCCGCAGGGCGAGGCACAGATACGCAGTATTTT. It is translated as CSVEVPAGRGTDTQYF. This chain connects TRBV29-1 to TRBJ2-3, with a tentative D call TRBD1 (5 bases). Germline V gives CDR1 SQVTM, CDR2 ANQGSEA. V was shortened by 1 base and J by 1 base, with 15 bases between the two germline ends. CDR3 length: 16 amino acids.

This clone has more than one count but fewer than ten. The V call is TRBV21-1, the J call TRBJ1-6. TRBV21-1 is termed a pseudogene. This CDR3 contains 11 residues. The chain's CDR3 is CASSKAKALHF. The CDR3 nucleotides are TGTGCCAGCAGCAAAGCTAAAGCCCTCCACTTT.

The J gene is TRBJ1-1, the V gene TRBV6-5; tentative D call: TRBD1 (5 bases). From germline, CDR1 is MNHEY and CDR2 SVGAGI. Deletions cut 6 bases from V and 1 base from J, with 12 bases between. The CDR3 consists of 14 residues. The CDR3 loop is CASRGRTQNTEAFF. For the CDR3, the DNA is TGTGCCAGCAGGGGCCGGACACAGAACACTGAAGCTTTCTTT.

Only one count was recorded for this clone. CDR3 bases: TGTGCCAGCAGTCTCCGAGCAGACAGCGGGGGCTCCTACGAGCAGTACTTC. Residues: CASSLRADSGGSYEQYF. The rearrangement joins TRBV11-2 to TRBJ2-7; TRBD2 agrees at 8 bases. The CDR3 length is 17 residues. V dropped 6 bases and J dropped 0; count of bases not matched to a gene: 13. Per the germline V gene, CDR1 is SGHAT and CDR2 is FQNNGV. The entire variable domain, with the rest obtained from reference TRBV11-2 and TRBJ2-7, is as follows: EAGVAQSPRYKIIEKRQSVAFWCNPISGHATLYWYQQILGQGPKLLIQFQNNGVVDDSQLPKDRFSAERLKGVDSTLKIQPAKLEDSAVYLCASSLRADSGGSYEQYFGPGTRLTVT.

This clone was found once. This rearrangement joins TRBV7-2 to TRBJ2-1, with D unresolved. V was shortened by 3 bases and J by 6 bases, with 6 bases between the two germline ends. The CDR3 sequence is 12 residues long. Germline CDR1 reads SGHTA; CDR2 reads FQGNSA. CDR3 sequence (DNA): TGTGCCAGCAGCTTCCCCCCCAATGAGCAGTTCTTC. Protein sequence: CASSFPPNEQFF.

The chain has TRBV9 and TRBJ2-3, with 11 bases matching TRBD2. Germline V gene sequence: CDR1 SGDLS, CDR2 YYNGEE. CDR3 size: 16 residues. V lost 0 bases to trimming and J lost 8 bases; unmatched junction nucleotides: 8. The CDR3 DNA reads TGTGCCAGCAGCGTAGTCGCTAGCGGGGGGCTGATTACGCAGTATTTT. Residues: CASSVVASGGLITQYF.

V and J are TRBV6-5 and TRBJ1-3; TRBD1 matches at 7 bases. This CDR3 has 13 amino acids. Germline lookup yields CDR1 MNHEY and CDR2 SVGAGI. V was pared by 8 bases and J by 2 bases, with 3 bases of the junction left unmatched. CDR3 sequence: CASGTGAGNTIYF. CDR3 sequence (DNA): TGTGCCAGCGGAACAGGGGCTGGAAACACCATATATTTT.

The chain employs TRBV7-2 and TRBJ1-4, with D possibly being TRBD1 (5 bases). V gave up 1 base and J gave up 6 bases, with 12 bases separating them. Germline V lookup: CDR1 SGHTA, CDR2 FQGNSA. CDR3 length: 15 amino acids. The CDR3 spells CASSLVQGGDEKLFF. Written as DNA, the CDR3 is TGTGCCAGCAGCTTAGTCCAGGGAGGGGATGAAAAACTGTTTTTT.

V gene TRBV21-1 combines with J gene TRBJ1-4; TRBD1, the table's D call, lacks a check against the DNA. TRBV21-1 is a pseudogene. The CDR3 runs to 15 residues. CDR3 DNA sequence: TGTGCCAGCAGCAAAACACAGGCGTTTAATGAAAAACTGTTTTTT. Protein sequence: CASSKTQAFNEKLFF.

This chain connects TRBV6-6 to TRBJ2-1; D is undetermined. Trimming left V 0 bases short and J 0 bases short, with 9 bases between. The CDR3 runs to 16 residues. Germline CDR1 and CDR2: MNHNY and SVGAGI (reference sequence). CDR3 sequence reads: CASSYSIRSSYNEQFF. The CDR3 DNA reads as TGTGCCAGCAGTTACTCGATACGGTCCTCCTACAATGAGCAGTTCTTC.

The chain employs TRBV5-1 and TRBJ2-5, with D possibly being TRBD2 (5 bases). Germline CDR1 reads SGHRS; CDR2 reads YFSETQ. The V end lost 5 bases, the J end lost 4 bases, and 15 bases lay between the germline ends. The CDR3 has 14 amino acids. Here the CDR3 DNA reads TGCGCCAGCAGGGGCAGCGGCGCAGGAGAGACCCAGTACTTC. Translation gives CASRGSGAGETQYF.

This chain connects TRBV9 to TRBJ2-3; the D is unclear. The CDR3 length is 15 residues. V lost 2 bases to trimming and J lost 0 bases, with 10 bases between them. Per the germline V gene, CDR1 is SGDLS and CDR2 is YYNGEE. CDR3 coding DNA: TGTGCCAGCAGCGTCCAGACACTTAGCACAGATACGCAGTATTTT. It codes for CASSVQTLSTDTQYF.

The count of this clone is one. This sequence joins TRBV20-1 and TRBJ2-5; a weak D match, TRBD2 (7 bases). V gave up 3 bases and J gave up 6 bases, with 20 bases separating them. This CDR3 has 15 residues. Germline assignment: CDR1 DFQATT and CDR2 SNEGSKA (reference sequence). CDR3 nucleotides: TGCAGTGCTAGTTTGGTGAGGGGGGGGTTCCAGACCCAGTACTTC. This gives the protein CSASLVRGGFQTQYF.

This clone has only one observation. The rearrangement uses TRBV7-2 and TRBJ1-1, with 10 bases lining up with TRBD1. V dropped 5 bases and J dropped 2; count of bases not matched to a gene: 5. The CDR3 has 15 amino acids. CDR1 is SGHTA and CDR2 is FQGNSA in the germline V gene. The CDR3 region has the DNA TGTGCCAGCAGCATCACGACAGGGGGCAACACTGAAGCTTTCTTT. This encodes CASSITTGGNTEAFF.

This chain uses TRBV19 with TRBJ1-1; possibly TRBD1 for D (5 bases). The germline gives CDR1 LNHDA, CDR2 SQIVND (reference sequence). The CDR3 loop spans 13 amino acids. Trimming removed 4 bases from V and 10 bases from J, with 16 bases in between. The CDR3 loop is CASSTDVRGGAFF. CDR3 DNA sequence: TGTGCCAGTAGTACGGACGTCCGTGGGGGAGCTTTCTTT.

This chain connects TRBV7-2 to TRBJ1-1, with 7 positions matching TRBD1. The CDR3 has 14 amino acids. Germline-derived CDR1 and CDR2 are SGHTA and FQGNSA. Trimming cost V 5 bases and J 4 bases; bases outside gene matches: 7. As DNA, the CDR3 is TGTGCCAGCAGCGGGCTCAGGGGGGGCACTGAAGCTTTCTTT. Residues: CASSGLRGGTEAFF.

J is TRBJ1-2 and V is TRBV5-4; 12 bases map to TRBD1. V lost 2 bases, J lost 12 bases, and 8 bases stayed unmatched. Per germline, CDR1 SGHNT and CDR2 YYREEE (reference sequence). The CDR3 consists of 14 residues. DNA of the CDR3: TGTGCCAGCAGCTTATCCCCGGGACAGGGGGCCGACACCTTC. Encoded protein: CASSLSPGQGADTF.